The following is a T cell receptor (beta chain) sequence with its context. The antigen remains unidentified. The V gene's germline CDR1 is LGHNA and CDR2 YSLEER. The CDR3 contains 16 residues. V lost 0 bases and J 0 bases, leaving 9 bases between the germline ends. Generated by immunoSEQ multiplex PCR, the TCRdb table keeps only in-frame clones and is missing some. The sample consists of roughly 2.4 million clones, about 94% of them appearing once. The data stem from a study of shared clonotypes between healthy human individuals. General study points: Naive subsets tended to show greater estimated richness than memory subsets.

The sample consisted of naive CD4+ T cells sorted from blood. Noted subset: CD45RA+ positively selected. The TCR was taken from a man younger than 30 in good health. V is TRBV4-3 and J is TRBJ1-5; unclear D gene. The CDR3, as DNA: TGCGCCAGCAGCCAAGATCGGGCGGGTAGCAATCAGCCCCAGCATTTT. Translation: CASSQDRAGSNQPQHF.